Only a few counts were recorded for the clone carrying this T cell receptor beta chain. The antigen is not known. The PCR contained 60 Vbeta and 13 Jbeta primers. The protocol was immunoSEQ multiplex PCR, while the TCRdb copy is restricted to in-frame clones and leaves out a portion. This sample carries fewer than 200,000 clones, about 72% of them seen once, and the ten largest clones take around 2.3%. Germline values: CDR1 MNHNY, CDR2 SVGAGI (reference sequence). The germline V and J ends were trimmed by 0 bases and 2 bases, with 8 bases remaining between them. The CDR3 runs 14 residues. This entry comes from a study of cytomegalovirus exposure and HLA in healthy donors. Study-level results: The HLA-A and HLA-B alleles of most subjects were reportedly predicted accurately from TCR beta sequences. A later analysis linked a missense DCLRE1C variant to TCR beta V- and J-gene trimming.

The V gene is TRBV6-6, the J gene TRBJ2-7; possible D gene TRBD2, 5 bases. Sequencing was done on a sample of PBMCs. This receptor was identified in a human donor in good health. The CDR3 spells CASSYSPGAYEQYF. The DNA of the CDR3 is TGTGCCAGCAGTTACTCGCCCGGGGCCTACGAGCAGTACTTC.